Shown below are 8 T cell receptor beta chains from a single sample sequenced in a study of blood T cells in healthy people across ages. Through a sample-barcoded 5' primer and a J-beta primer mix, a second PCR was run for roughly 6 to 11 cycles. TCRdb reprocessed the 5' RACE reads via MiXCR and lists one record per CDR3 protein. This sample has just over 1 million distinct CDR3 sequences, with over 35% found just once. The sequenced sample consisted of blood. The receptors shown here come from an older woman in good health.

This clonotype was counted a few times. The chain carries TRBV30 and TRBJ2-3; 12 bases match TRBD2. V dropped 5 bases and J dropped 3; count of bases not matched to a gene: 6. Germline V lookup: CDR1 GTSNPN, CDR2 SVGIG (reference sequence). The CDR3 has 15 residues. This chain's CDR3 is CAWLTSGGPTDTQYF. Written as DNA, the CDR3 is TGTGCCTGGTTGACTAGCGGGGGCCCGACAGATACGCAGTATTTT.

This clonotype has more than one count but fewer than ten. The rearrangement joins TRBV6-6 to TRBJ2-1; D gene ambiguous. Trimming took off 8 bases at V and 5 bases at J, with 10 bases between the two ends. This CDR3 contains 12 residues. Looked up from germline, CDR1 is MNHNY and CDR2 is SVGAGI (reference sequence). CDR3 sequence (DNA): TGTGCCAGCCGCCAGCGTGACAATGAGCAGTTCTTC. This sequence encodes CASRQRDNEQFF.

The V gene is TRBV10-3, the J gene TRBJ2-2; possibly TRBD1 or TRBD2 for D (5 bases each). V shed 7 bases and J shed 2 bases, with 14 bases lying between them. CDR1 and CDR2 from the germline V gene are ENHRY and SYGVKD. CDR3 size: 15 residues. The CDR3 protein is CAIKAGTFNTGELFF. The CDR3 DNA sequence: TGTGCCATCAAAGCCGGGACCTTCAACACCGGGGAGCTGTTTTTT.

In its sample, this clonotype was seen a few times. CDR3 DNA: TGCAGTGCTAGAGTTCTGGGAAGCACAGATACGCAGTATTTT. It codes for CSARVLGSTDTQYF. V is TRBV20-1 and J is TRBJ2-3; D gene ambiguous. Germline V gives CDR1 DFQATT, CDR2 SNEGSKA (reference sequence). CDR3 length: 14 residues. V was pared by 1 base and J by 0 bases, with 8 bases between.

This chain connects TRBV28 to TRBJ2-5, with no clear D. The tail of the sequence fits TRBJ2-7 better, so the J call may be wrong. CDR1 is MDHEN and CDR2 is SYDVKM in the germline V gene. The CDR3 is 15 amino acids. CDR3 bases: TGTGCCAGCAGTTTATACGCCAGCGCCCATTACGAGCAGTACTTC. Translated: CASSLYASAHYEQYF.

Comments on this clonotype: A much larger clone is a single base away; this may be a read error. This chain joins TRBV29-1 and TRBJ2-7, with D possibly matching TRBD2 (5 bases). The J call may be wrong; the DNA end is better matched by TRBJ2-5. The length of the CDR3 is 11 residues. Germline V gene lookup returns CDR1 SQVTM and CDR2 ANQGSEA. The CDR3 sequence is CSVSSGETQYF. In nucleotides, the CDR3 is TGCAGCGTCTCCTCGGGGGAGACCCAGTACTTC.

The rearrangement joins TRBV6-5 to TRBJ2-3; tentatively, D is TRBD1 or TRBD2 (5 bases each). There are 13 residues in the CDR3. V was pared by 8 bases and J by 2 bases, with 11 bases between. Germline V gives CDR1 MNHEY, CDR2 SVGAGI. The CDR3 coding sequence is TGTGCCAGCGCCGGGGCCAACACAGATACGCAGTATTTT. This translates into CASAGANTDTQYF.

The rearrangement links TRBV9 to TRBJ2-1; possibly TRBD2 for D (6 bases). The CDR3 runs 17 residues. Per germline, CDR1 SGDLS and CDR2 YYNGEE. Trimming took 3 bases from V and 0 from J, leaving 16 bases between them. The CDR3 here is CASSGRTGRSSYNEQFF. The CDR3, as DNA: TGTGCCAGCAGCGGACGGACTGGGAGGAGCTCCTACAATGAGCAGTTCTTC.